The clone carrying this T cell receptor beta chain was observed a few times. There are 13 residues in the CDR3. With 8 bases removed from V and 8 bases from J, the gap between germline ends came to 13 bases. CDR1 is MDHEN and CDR2 is SYDVKM in the germline V gene. These data belong to a study of OX40 agonist ivuxolimab in advanced cancers. Overall study: Three patients, one with hepatocellular carcinoma and two with cutaneous melanoma, achieved partial responses.

Here immunoSEQ multiplex PCR was the method, and the copy in TCRdb shows in-frame clones only, minus some. This repertoire shows fewer than 85,000 clones, roughly 80% found once; its top ten account for around 4.5%. Sequencing used CD4+ or CD8+ T cells sorted from blood, obtained in a trial of the OX40 agonist ivuxolimab. This sequence was found in an adult with an advanced solid tumor such as melanoma, head and neck, liver or kidney cancer. The V call is TRBV28, the J call TRBJ1-6; tentative D call: TRBD1 (6 bases). CDR3 nucleotides: TGTGCCAGCGGGTCGGGGGCCGATTCACCCCTCCACTTT. This gives the protein CASGSGADSPLHF.